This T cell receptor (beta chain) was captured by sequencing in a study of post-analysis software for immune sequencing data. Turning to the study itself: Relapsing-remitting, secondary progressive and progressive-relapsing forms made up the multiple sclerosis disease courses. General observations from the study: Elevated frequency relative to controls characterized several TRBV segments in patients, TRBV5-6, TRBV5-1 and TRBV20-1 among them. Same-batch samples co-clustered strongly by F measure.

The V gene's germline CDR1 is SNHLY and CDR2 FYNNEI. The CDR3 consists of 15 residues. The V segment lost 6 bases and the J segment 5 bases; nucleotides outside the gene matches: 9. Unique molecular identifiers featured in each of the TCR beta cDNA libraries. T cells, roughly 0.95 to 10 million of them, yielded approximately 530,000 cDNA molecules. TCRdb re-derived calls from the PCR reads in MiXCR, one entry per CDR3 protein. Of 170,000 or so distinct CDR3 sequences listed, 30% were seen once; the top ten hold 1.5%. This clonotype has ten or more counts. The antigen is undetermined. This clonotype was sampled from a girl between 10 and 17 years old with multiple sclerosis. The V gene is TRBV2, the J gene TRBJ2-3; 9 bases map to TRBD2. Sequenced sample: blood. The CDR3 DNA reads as TGTGCCAGCAGGGTCCGGCGGGAGGGCGGAGATACGCAGTATTTT. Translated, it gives CASRVRREGGDTQYF.